This is a list of T cell receptor beta chains from one sample in a study of blood T cell repertoires in COVID-19. Sequencing was performed with immunoSEQ multiplex PCR; in TCRdb, only in-frame clones are kept and a portion is missing. The sample includes fewer than 700,000 clones, 85% to 90% of them seen just once. The sample was peripheral blood. The receptors here all came from a woman aged 50 to 60 with COVID-19, enrolled during active disease. CDR3s include the opening cysteine and the closing phenylalanine or tryptophan. The D gene is left open where the match is weak. Clone size is stated in some rows and not others, as once, few, many or a class when expanded.

size | D | J | V | CDR3 | DNA
NA | NA | TRBJ1-3 | TRBV12-3/TRBV12-4 | CASLYSGNTIYF | TGTGCCAGCCTCTACTCTGGAAACACCATATATTTT
NA | NA | TRBJ1-2 | TRBV18 | CASSSDSPNYGYTF | TGTGCCAGCTCATCAGACAGCCCTAACTATGGCTACACCTTC
NA | TRBD1 | TRBJ2-7 | TRBV7-2 | CASSPAGGTGSSYEQYF | TGTGCCAGCAGCCCCGCAGGGGGAACAGGGAGCTCCTACGAGCAGTACTTC
few | NA | TRBJ1-1 | TRBV7-2 | CASSPPRGWLSEAFF | TGTGCCAGCAGCCCACCCCGGGGATGGCTATCTGAAGCTTTCTTT
few | TRBD1 | TRBJ1-5 | TRBV28 | CASRNRGVQPQHF | TGTGCCAGCAGGAACAGGGGTGTACAGCCCCAGCATTTT
NA | NA | TRBJ1-2 | TRBV5-1 | CASGAGNTYGYTF | TGCGCCAGCGGTGCAGGGAATACCTATGGCTACACCTTC
NA | NA | TRBJ1-2 | TRBV3-1/TRBV3-2 | CASSQEALGGSDGYTF | TGTGCCAGCAGCCAAGAAGCCCTCGGGGGTAGCGATGGCTACACCTTC
NA | TRBD1 | TRBJ2-7 | TRBV3-1/TRBV3-2 | CASSHGTGGGEQYF | TGTGCCAGCAGCCACGGGACAGGAGGAGGCGAGCAGTACTTC
NA | TRBD1 | TRBJ2-2 | TRBV11-3 | CASSFSTGGLFF | TGTGCCAGCAGCTTCTCGACAGGGGGGCTGTTTTTT
NA | TRBD1 | TRBJ1-5 | TRBV28 | CASSSDRINQPQHF | TGTGCCAGCAGTTCGGACAGGATCAATCAGCCCCAGCATTTT
NA | NA | TRBJ2-1 | TRBV9 | CASSVGQRFDNEQFF | TGTGCCAGCAGCGTAGGACAGAGGTTTGACAATGAGCAGTTCTTC
NA | NA | TRBJ2-5 | TRBV10-3 | CAISESREETQYF | TGTGCCATCAGTGAGTCAAGGGAGGAGACCCAGTACTTC
NA | NA | TRBJ1-2 | TRBV2 | CASREDSGGYTF | TGTGCCAGCAGGGAAGACAGTGGGGGCTACACCTTC
NA | NA | TRBJ2-3 | TRBV14 | CASSHVAGGTDTQYF | TGTGCCAGCAGCCACGTGGCAGGGGGCACAGATACGCAGTATTTT
NA | TRBD2 | TRBJ2-3 | TRBV25-1 | CASSEASGETDTQYF | TGTGCCAGCAGTGAAGCTAGCGGGGAAACAGATACGCAGTATTTT
NA | NA | TRBJ1-4 | TRBV30 | CASGIGNEKLFF | TGTGCCTCAGGGATAGGTAATGAAAAACTGTTTTTT
once | NA | TRBJ1-5 | TRBV29-1 | CSAGEVQPQHF | TGCAGCGCCGGTGAGGTCCAGCCCCAGCATTTT
NA | NA | TRBJ2-7 | TRBV6-5 | CASSKQTVSSYEQYF | TGTGCCAGCAGTAAACAAACAGTGAGCTCCTACGAGCAGTACTTC
NA | TRBD1 | TRBJ2-7 | TRBV5-5 | CASSPGTATYEQYF | TGTGCCAGCAGCCCCGGGACAGCTACCTACGAGCAGTACTTC
NA | TRBD1 | TRBJ1-4 | TRBV7-9 | CASSLVADRAFNEKLFF | TGTGCCAGCAGCTTAGTAGCGGACAGGGCGTTTAATGAAAAACTGTTTTTT
NA | NA | TRBJ2-2 | TRBV11-2 | CASSLALLGGGELFF | TGTGCCAGCAGCTTAGCCCTCCTCGGGGGCGGGGAGCTGTTTTTT
NA | NA | TRBJ1-3 | TRBV6-2/TRBV6-3 | CASSYERNTIYF | TGTGCCAGCAGTTATGAGCGAAACACCATATATTTT
NA | NA | TRBJ2-7 | TRBV10-3 | CAISPGLDTYEQYF | TGTGCCATCAGTCCGGGACTGGACACCTACGAGCAGTACTTC
NA | NA | TRBJ2-3 | TRBV5-1 | CASSSVRGSAQYF | TGCGCCAGCAGCTCGGTAAGGGGATCAGCGCAGTATTTT
few | NA | TRBJ1-6 | TRBV5-1 | CASSLERGALHF | TGCGCCAGCAGCTTGGAGCGGGGCGCCCTCCACTTT
NA | NA | TRBJ1-2 | TRBV6-5 | CASRGTRNYGYTF | TGTGCCAGCCGAGGGACAAGGAACTATGGCTACACCTTC
NA | NA | TRBJ2-3 | TRBV25-1 | CASSEWGGLADTQYF | TGTGCCAGCAGTGAATGGGGGGGGCTTGCGGATACGCAGTATTTT
NA | NA | TRBJ1-1 | TRBV2 | CASSDRSYQDTEAFF | TGTGCCAGCAGTGATCGTTCCTACCAAGACACTGAAGCTTTCTTT
NA | NA | TRBJ2-7 | TRBV6-5 | CASSYVRGSDEQYF | TGTGCCAGCAGTTACGTAAGGGGCTCGGACGAGCAGTACTTC
once | TRBD2 | TRBJ2-7 | TRBV7-2 | CASSELAGGSYEQYF | TGTGCCAGCAGCGAGCTAGCGGGGGGCTCCTACGAGCAGTACTTC
NA | TRBD2 | TRBJ2-3 | TRBV7-9 | CASSSRLAGDTDTQYF | TGTGCCAGCAGCTCCAGACTAGCGGGGGATACAGATACGCAGTATTTT
NA | NA | TRBJ1-1 | TRBV5-6 | CASSLDVSEAFF | TGTGCCAGCAGCTTGGATGTGAGTGAAGCTTTCTTT
NA | TRBD1 | TRBJ2-6 | TRBV2 | CASSRQGSGANVLTF | TGTGCCAGCAGTCGACAGGGGTCTGGGGCCAACGTCCTGACTTTC
NA | NA | TRBJ1-1 | TRBV9 | CASSVGVGQGEAFF | TGTGCCAGCAGCGTAGGAGTGGGGCAGGGGGAAGCTTTCTTT
NA | NA | TRBJ1-2 | TRBV10-1 | CASSESQDYGYTF | TGCGCCAGCAGTGAGTCCCAGGACTATGGCTACACCTTC
few | NA | TRBJ2-3 | TRBV7-7 | CASSPDLRDTQYF | TGTGCCAGCAGCCCCGATCTGAGAGATACGCAGTATTTT
NA | NA | TRBJ1-1 | TRBV5-6 | CASSLWGAGTEAFF | TGTGCCAGCAGCTTGTGGGGTGCGGGCACTGAAGCTTTCTTT
NA | NA | TRBJ1-4 | TRBV5-6 | CASSFITEEKLFF | TGTGCCAGCAGCTTCATTACAGAAGAAAAACTGTTTTTT
once | NA | TRBJ1-2 | TRBV29-1 | CSVGTGGDYGYTF | TGCAGCGTTGGTACAGGCGGGGACTATGGCTACACCTTC
once | TRBD1 | TRBJ1-2 | TRBV5-1 | CASSLGQGSYGYTF | TGCGCCAGCAGCTTGGGACAGGGTTCCTATGGCTACACCTTC
NA | NA | TRBJ1-1 | TRBV21-1 | CASSKGGGLCSSAEAFF | TGTGCCAGCAGCAAAGGAGGGGGTTTGTGTTCCTCGGCTGAAGCTTTCTTT
NA | NA | TRBJ1-1 | TRBV9 | CASSVAGGMNTEAFF | TGTGCCAGCAGCGTAGCTGGCGGGATGAACACTGAAGCTTTCTTT
few | NA | TRBJ1-2 | TRBV30 | CAWIKMAGLYGYTF | TGTGCCTGGATTAAGATGGCAGGCCTTTATGGCTACACCTTC
NA | TRBD1 | TRBJ1-2 | TRBV23-1 | CASSRTGGSYGYTF | TGCGCCAGCAGTCGGACAGGGGGGAGCTATGGCTACACCTTC